This passage covers 23 T cell receptor beta chains from one sample sequenced in a study of blood T cell repertoires in COVID-19. Only in-frame clones appear in the TCRdb table, and some are missing; sequencing was by immunoSEQ multiplex PCR. The sample has around 130,000 clones, roughly four fifths seen once; the top ten hold 15% to 20%. Sequenced: PBMCs or T cells enriched from blood (not recorded which). Receptors originate from a man aged 30 to 39 who had recovered from COVID-19.

The chain is built from TRBV7-9 and TRBJ2-6; D possibly corresponds to TRBD2 (5 bases). In germline, CDR1 is SEHNR, CDR2 FQNEAQ (reference sequence). This CDR3 is built from 16 residues. The ends were cut back, 5 bases at V and 1 base at J, with 12 bases in the middle. DNA of the CDR3: TGTGCCAGCAGCCGTATCTGGGAGTCTGGGGCCAACGTCCTGACTTTC. It encodes CASSRIWESGANVLTF.

The chain carries TRBV9 and TRBJ2-2; 16 bases are shared with TRBD2. The CDR3 loop spans 18 amino acids. Trimming cost V 0 bases and J 5 bases; bases outside gene matches: 4. In germline, CDR1 is SGDLS, CDR2 YYNGEE. The CDR3 sequence is CASSVAGLAGGPTGELFF. CDR3 DNA sequence: TGTGCCAGCAGCGTAGCGGGACTAGCGGGGGGGCCGACCGGGGAGCTGTTTTTT.

The table lists this clone with a few counts. This sequence joins TRBV3-1 (or the pseudogene TRBV3-2) and TRBJ1-1, with 8 positions matching TRBD1. This CDR3 contains 15 residues. Germline values: CDR1 LGHDT, CDR2 YNNKEL (reference sequence). With V trimmed by 4 bases and J by 2 bases, 6 bases remained unmatched. The CDR3 region is CASSLGQGYNTEAFF. The CDR3 DNA reads as TGTGCCAGCAGCCTAGGACAGGGATATAACACTGAAGCTTTCTTT.

V is TRBV2 and J is TRBJ2-2; 7 nucleotides agree with TRBD2. The CDR3 has 17 amino acids. With 6 bases clipped from V and 0 bases from J, the junction kept 10 bases outside the gene matches. Germline V gene lookup returns CDR1 SNHLY and CDR2 FYNNEI. Written as DNA, the CDR3 is TGTGCCAGCAGCACTTCCGGGACTACTACGAACACCGGGGAGCTGTTTTTT. As protein: CASSTSGTTTNTGELFF.

This chain uses TRBV5-8 with TRBJ1-3; 9 bases map to TRBD1. The germline V gene encodes CDR1 SGHTS and CDR2 YDEGEE. The trim removed 5 bases at V and 0 bases at J, leaving 6 bases unmatched. This CDR3 has 16 amino acids. CDR3 sequence: CASSPGTGHSGNTIYF. Here the CDR3 DNA reads TGTGCCAGCAGTCCCGGGACAGGGCACTCTGGAAACACCATATATTTT.

This clone appeared once. CDR3 coding DNA: TGTGCCACCGCAGGGTACACTGAAGCTTTCTTT. This codes for CATAGYTEAFF. The rearrangement joins TRBV25-1 to TRBJ1-1; a weak D match, TRBD1 (5 bases). This CDR3 has 11 amino acids. Germline values: CDR1 MGHDK, CDR2 SYGVNS. V was clipped by 10 bases and J by 3 bases, with 9 bases between them. Based on the CDR3 plus reference TRBV25-1 and TRBJ1-1, the full variable domain is EADIYQTPRYLVIGTGKKITLECSQTMGHDKMYWYQQDPGMELHLIHYSYGVNSTEKGDLSSESTVSRIRTEHFPLTLESARPSHTSQYLCATAGYTEAFFGQGTRLTVV.

The CDR3: CASRNGTANNQPQHF. The CDR3 DNA reads TGTGCCAGCAGGAATGGGACAGCCAACAATCAGCCCCAGCATTTT. The V and J genes are TRBV6-5 and TRBJ1-5; TRBD1 matches at 7 bases. The CDR3 length is 15 residues. The germline V gene has CDR1 MNHEY and CDR2 SVGAGI. With V trimmed by 6 bases and J by 3 bases, 8 bases remained unmatched.

CDR3 coding DNA: TGTGCCAGTAAGGGGCCCGACAAGGCTCTCCAGGGCTACACCTTC. Its translation: CASKGPDKALQGYTF. The chain has TRBV19 and TRBJ1-2, with TRBD1 as a possible D gene (5 bases). The V gene's germline CDR1 is LNHDA and CDR2 SQIVND (reference sequence). V lost 7 bases and J 8 bases, leaving 23 bases between the germline ends. The CDR3 loop spans 15 amino acids.

This rearrangement joins TRBV30 to TRBJ2-1; a possible D gene is TRBD2 (6 bases). CDR1 GTSNPN and CDR2 SVGIG come from the germline V gene (reference sequence). V lost 4 bases, J lost 7 bases, and 23 bases lay in between. CDR3 length equals 16 residues. The CDR3 loop reads CAWTSTGGRRLNEQFF. CDR3 nucleotide sequence: TGTGCCTGGACCTCAACGGGTGGGAGGCGGTTAAATGAGCAGTTCTTC.

The CDR3 region is CANSRGVESGYTF. In nucleotides, the CDR3 is TGTGCCAACTCCAGGGGTGTAGAGTCTGGCTACACCTTC. The J gene is TRBJ1-2, the V gene TRBV10-3; tentative D call: TRBD1 (6 bases). The CDR3 loop spans 13 amino acids. The V end was cut by 10 bases, the J end by 7 bases, with 19 bases between. The germline CDR1 and CDR2 sequences are ENHRY and SYGVKD.

The chain combines TRBV10-2 with TRBJ2-1; TRBD2 matches 10 bases. The germline gives CDR1 WSHSY, CDR2 SAAADI. V lost 2 bases, J lost 3 bases, and 1 base stayed unmatched. The CDR3 runs 15 residues. DNA for the CDR3: TGCGCCAGCAGTGAGGGACTAGCGGTCTACAATGAGCAGTTCTTC. This gives the protein CASSEGLAVYNEQFF.

The genes are TRBV2 and TRBJ2-7; 8 bases align to TRBD2. This CDR3 spans 14 amino acids. Trimming at V came to 6 bases and at J to 8 bases, leaving 12 bases not matched to a gene. Germline V lookup: CDR1 SNHLY, CDR2 FYNNEI. The DNA for the CDR3 is TGTGCCAGCAGCGCGAGCGGGAGAGGCCCTCAGCAGTACTTC. It is translated as CASSASGRGPQQYF. The full variable domain, rest sourced from reference TRBV2 and TRBJ2-7, is EPEVTQTPSHQVTQMGQEVILRCVPISNHLYFYWYRQILGQKVEFLVSFYNNEISEKSEIFDDQFSVERPDGSNFTLKIRSTKLEDSAMYFCASSASGRGPQQYFGPGTRLTVT.

J is TRBJ1-4 and V is TRBV12-2; the table names TRBD1, a call not compared with the DNA. TRBV12-2 is shown as a pseudogene. This CDR3 spans 10 amino acids. The CDR3 reads CARSNEKLFF. As DNA, the CDR3 is TGTGCAAGATCAAATGAAAAACTGTTTTTT.

V and J are TRBV28 and TRBJ1-1; no clear D. V shed 2 bases and J shed 4 bases, with 11 bases lying between them. The CDR3 is made up of 14 amino acids. Germline V gene data show CDR1 as MDHEN and CDR2 as SYDVKM. Here the CDR3 reads CASSLRQVATEAFF. The CDR3 region has the DNA TGTGCCAGCAGTTTACGCCAGGTGGCCACTGAAGCTTTCTTT.

J is TRBJ2-3 and V is TRBV10-1, with a possible D match to TRBD2 (5 bases). Germline-derived CDR1 and CDR2 are WNHNN and SYGVQD (reference sequence). The germline V and J ends were trimmed by 0 bases and 4 bases, with 17 bases remaining between them. The CDR3 is 17 amino acids. The DNA of the CDR3 is TGCGCCAGCAGTGAGTCTGAGCGGACCCTCGGGGCAGATACGCAGTATTTT. This codes for CASSESERTLGADTQYF.

With respect to this clone: Other DNA sequences in this sample translate to the same CDR3. The chain combines TRBV9 with TRBJ2-7; 8 nucleotides line up with TRBD1. Germline V gene lookup returns CDR1 SGDLS and CDR2 YYNGEE. The ends lost 0 bases at V and 7 bases at J; junction bases unmatched: 3. CDR3 length: 13 amino acids. The chain's CDR3 is CASSVDRGYEQYF. The DNA of the CDR3 is TGTGCCAGCAGCGTAGACAGGGGGTATGAGCAGTACTTC.

The V call is TRBV5-1, the J call TRBJ1-1; a possible D gene is TRBD1 (6 bases). The V and J ends lost 4 bases and 1 base respectively, with 14 bases between them. The germline CDR1 and CDR2 sequences are SGHRS and YFSETQ. CDR3 length equals 15 residues. The CDR3 sequence: CASSTPGHQNTEAFF. The CDR3 region has the DNA TGCGCCAGCAGCACACCGGGACACCAGAACACTGAAGCTTTCTTT.

V usage is TRBV30 and J usage is TRBJ1-2; D not resolved. Germline V gene lookup returns CDR1 GTSNPN and CDR2 SVGIG (reference sequence). CDR3 length: 11 residues. V lost 5 bases and J 1 base, leaving 5 bases between the germline ends. The DNA of the CDR3 is TGTGCCTGGTTGCGTAACTATGGCTACACCTTC. It specifies CAWLRNYGYTF.

This rearrangement joins TRBV2 to TRBJ1-6; 7 nucleotides agree with TRBD1. CDR1 and CDR2 (germline): SNHLY, FYNNEI. The V and J ends lost 4 bases and 14 bases, in that order; junction bases with no gene match: 8. This CDR3 is built from 13 residues. The CDR3 sequence is CASSGQGHRSLHF. As DNA, the CDR3 is TGTGCCAGCAGTGGACAGGGCCATCGGTCCCTCCACTTT.

The V call is TRBV7-2, the J call TRBJ1-4, with no clear D. Germline V gene lookup returns CDR1 SGHTA and CDR2 FQGNSA. This CDR3 has 14 residues. V was trimmed by 5 bases and J by 1 base, leaving 8 bases between them. The CDR3: CASSPGLTNEKLFF. The CDR3 nucleotides are TGTGCCAGCAGCCCGGGGTTAACTAATGAAAAACTGTTTTTT.

The chain uses TRBV28 and TRBJ1-2; D might be TRBD1 (5 bases). V lost 6 bases and J 4 bases, leaving 15 bases between the germline ends. The CDR3 sequence is 14 residues long. The germline V gene has CDR1 MDHEN and CDR2 SYDVKM. The CDR3 reads CASSQAEGSYGYTF. The DNA of the CDR3 is TGTGCCAGCAGCCAAGCGGAGGGGTCCTATGGCTACACCTTC.

V is TRBV7-8 and J is TRBJ2-3; D is ambiguous. The CDR3 contains 13 residues. Germline V CDR1 and CDR2: SGHVS, FQNEAQ. V was clipped by 0 bases and J by 2 bases, with 3 bases between them. CDR3 nucleotides: TGTGCCAGCAGCTTAGCGGCCACAGATACGCAGTATTTT. It is translated as CASSLAATDTQYF.

This clone has a single count. The chain uses TRBV6-6 and TRBJ1-1; D is perhaps TRBD1 (6 bases). The CDR3 is made up of 15 amino acids. V was shortened by 2 bases and J by 1 base, with 11 bases between the two germline ends. Germline CDR1 MNHNY, CDR2 SVGAGI (reference sequence). Written as DNA, the CDR3 is TGTGCCAGCAGTTACGACGGACAGCCGAACACTGAAGCTTTCTTT. This encodes CASSYDGQPNTEAFF.